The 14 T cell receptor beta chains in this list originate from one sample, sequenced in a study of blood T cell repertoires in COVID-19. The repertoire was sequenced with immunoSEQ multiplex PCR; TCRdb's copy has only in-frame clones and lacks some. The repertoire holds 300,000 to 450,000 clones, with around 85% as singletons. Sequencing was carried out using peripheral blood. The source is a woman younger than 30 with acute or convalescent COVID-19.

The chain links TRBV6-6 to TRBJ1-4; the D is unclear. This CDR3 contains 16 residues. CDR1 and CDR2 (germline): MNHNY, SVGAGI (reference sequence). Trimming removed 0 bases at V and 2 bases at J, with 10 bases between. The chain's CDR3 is CASSYSKGGTNEKLFF. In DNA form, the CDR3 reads TGTGCCAGCAGTTACTCTAAGGGAGGGACTAATGAAAAACTGTTTTTT.

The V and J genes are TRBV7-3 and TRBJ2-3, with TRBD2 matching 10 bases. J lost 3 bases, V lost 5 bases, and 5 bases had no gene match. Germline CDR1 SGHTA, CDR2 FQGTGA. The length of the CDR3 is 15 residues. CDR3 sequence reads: CASSGASGGTDTQYF. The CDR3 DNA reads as TGTGCCAGCAGCGGAGCTAGCGGGGGTACAGATACGCAGTATTTT.

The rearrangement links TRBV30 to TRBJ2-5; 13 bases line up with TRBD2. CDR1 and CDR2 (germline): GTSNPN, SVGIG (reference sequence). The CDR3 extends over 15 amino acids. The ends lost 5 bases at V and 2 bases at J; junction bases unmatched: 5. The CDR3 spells CAWARLAGGQETQYF. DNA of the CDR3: TGTGCCTGGGCAAGACTAGCGGGGGGTCAAGAGACCCAGTACTTC.

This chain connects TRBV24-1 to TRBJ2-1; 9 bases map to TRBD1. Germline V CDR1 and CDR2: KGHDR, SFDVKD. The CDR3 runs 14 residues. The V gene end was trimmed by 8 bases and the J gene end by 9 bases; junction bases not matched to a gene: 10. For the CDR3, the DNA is TGTGCCACCACCCAGGGACAGGGTTGGAGTGAGCAGTTCTTC. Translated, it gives CATTQGQGWSEQFF.

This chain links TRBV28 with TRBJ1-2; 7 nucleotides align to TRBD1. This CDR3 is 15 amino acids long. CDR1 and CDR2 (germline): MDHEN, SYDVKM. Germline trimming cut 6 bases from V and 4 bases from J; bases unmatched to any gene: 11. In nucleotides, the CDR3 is TGTGCCAGCAGACCCCAGGGGGGCGGAAGCTATGGCTACACCTTC. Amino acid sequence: CASRPQGGGSYGYTF.

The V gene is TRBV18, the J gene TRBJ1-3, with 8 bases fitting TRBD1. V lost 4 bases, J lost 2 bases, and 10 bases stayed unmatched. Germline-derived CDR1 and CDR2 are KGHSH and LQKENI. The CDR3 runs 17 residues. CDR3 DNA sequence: TGTGCCAGCTCACTATCGTATTCGGACAGGGCTGGAAACACCATATATTTT. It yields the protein CASSLSYSDRAGNTIYF.

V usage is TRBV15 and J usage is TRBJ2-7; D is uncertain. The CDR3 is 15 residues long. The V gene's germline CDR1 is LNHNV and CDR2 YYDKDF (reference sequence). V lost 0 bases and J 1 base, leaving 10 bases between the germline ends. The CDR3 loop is CATSRDRQVSYEQYF. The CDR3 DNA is TGTGCCACCAGCAGAGATCGGCAGGTGTCCTACGAGCAGTACTTC.

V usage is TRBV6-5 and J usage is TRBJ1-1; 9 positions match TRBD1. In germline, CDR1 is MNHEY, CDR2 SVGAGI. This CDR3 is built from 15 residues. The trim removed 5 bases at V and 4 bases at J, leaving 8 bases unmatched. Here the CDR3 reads CASSRPGQGITEAFF. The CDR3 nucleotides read TGTGCCAGCAGTCGGCCGGGACAGGGAATCACTGAAGCTTTCTTT.

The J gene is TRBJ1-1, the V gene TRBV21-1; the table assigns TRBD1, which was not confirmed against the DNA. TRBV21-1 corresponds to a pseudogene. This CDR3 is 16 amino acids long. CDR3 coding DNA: TGTGCCAGCAGCTCCCGAGGCGGGACAGGTCACACTGAAGCTTTCTTT. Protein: CASSSRGGTGHTEAFF.

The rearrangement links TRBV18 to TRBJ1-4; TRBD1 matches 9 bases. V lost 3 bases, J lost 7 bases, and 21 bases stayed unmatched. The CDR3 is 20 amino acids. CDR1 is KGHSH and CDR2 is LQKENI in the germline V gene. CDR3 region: CASSPGTGRSYYGIGEKLFF. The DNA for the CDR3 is TGTGCCAGCTCACCCGGGACAGGGAGATCTTATTATGGTATTGGTGAAAAACTGTTTTTT.

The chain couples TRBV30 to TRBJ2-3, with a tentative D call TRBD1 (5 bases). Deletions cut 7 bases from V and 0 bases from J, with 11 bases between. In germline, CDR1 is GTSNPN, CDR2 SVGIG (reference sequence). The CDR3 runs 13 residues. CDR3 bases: TGTGCCTATCGGACACCCAGCACAGATACGCAGTATTTT. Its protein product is CAYRTPSTDTQYF.

The DNA of the CDR3 is TGTGCCAGCAGCGCGCAGGGGGCGGTGCGTGGAAACACCATATATTTT. Encoded protein: CASSAQGAVRGNTIYF. The gene calls are TRBV5-4 and TRBJ1-3, with TRBD1 identical over 8 bases. J lost 3 bases, V lost 4 bases, and 9 bases had no gene match. The germline V gene encodes CDR1 SGHNT and CDR2 YYREEE (reference sequence). CDR3 length equals 16 residues. Using reference TRBV5-4 and TRBJ1-3 for the parts outside the CDR3, the full variable domain is ETGVTQSPTHLIKTRGQQVTLRCSSQSGHNTVSWYQQALGQGPQFIFQYYREEENGRGNFPPRFSGLQFPNYSSELNVNALELDDSALYLCASSAQGAVRGNTIYFGEGSWLTVV.

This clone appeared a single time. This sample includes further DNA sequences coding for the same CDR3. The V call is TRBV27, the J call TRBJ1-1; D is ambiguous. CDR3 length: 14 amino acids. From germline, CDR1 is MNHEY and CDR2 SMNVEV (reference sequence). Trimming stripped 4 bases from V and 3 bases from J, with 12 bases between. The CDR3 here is CASSSRERDTEAFF. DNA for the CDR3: TGTGCCAGCAGTTCGAGGGAACGGGACACTGAAGCTTTCTTT.

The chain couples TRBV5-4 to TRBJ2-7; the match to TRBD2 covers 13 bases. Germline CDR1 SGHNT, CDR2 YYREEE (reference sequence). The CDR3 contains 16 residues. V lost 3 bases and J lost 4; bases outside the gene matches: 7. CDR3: CASSSRTSGGPYEQYF. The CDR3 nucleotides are TGTGCCAGCAGCTCCCGGACTAGCGGGGGCCCTTACGAGCAGTACTTC.